Each of the 19 T cell receptor beta chains below was sequenced from the same sample in a study of shared clonotypes between healthy human individuals. Here immunoSEQ multiplex PCR was the method, and the copy in TCRdb shows in-frame clones only, minus some. The table has approximately 2.3 million clones, 85% to 95% seen once; the top ten hold under 0.45%. Sequencing used naive CD4+ T cells from PBMCs. The subset is: CD45RA+ positively selected. These receptors were obtained from a man aged 18-30 years in good health. Some clones in this sample may be carry-over from other donors' samples.

The J gene is TRBJ2-7, the V gene TRBV14; the D is unclear. The germline V and J ends were trimmed by 1 base and 9 bases, with 13 bases remaining between them. This CDR3 has 13 residues. Germline V gives CDR1 SGHDN, CDR2 FVKESK. CDR3: CASSQGFGRGQYF. The CDR3 DNA reads as TGTGCCAGCAGCCAAGGGTTTGGTAGAGGGCAGTACTTC.

The J gene is TRBJ1-2, the V gene TRBV29-1; 8 bases are a match to TRBD1. V lost 7 bases, J lost 6 bases, and 13 bases stayed unmatched. The CDR3 is 14 residues long. Germline loops: CDR1 SQVTM, CDR2 ANQGSEA. CDR3 in amino acids: CSGGRQGAPDGYTF. CDR3 DNA sequence: TGCAGCGGGGGACGGCAGGGGGCGCCAGATGGCTACACCTTC.

This chain connects TRBV19 to TRBJ2-1; TRBD2 might be the D (6 bases). The CDR3 length is 15 residues. In germline, CDR1 is LNHDA, CDR2 SQIVND (reference sequence). Trimming took 6 bases from V and 6 from J, leaving 18 bases between them. The CDR3 nucleotides are TGTGCCAGTAGCGGGACGGAGGGCCTGCGCAATGAGCAGTTCTTC. It yields the protein CASSGTEGLRNEQFF. The full variable domain, completed using reference TRBV19 and TRBJ2-1, is DGGITQSPKYLFRKEGQNVTLSCEQNLNHDAMYWYRQDPGQGLRLIYYSQIVNDFQKGDIAEGYSVSREKKESFPLTVTSAQKNPTAFYLCASSGTEGLRNEQFFGPGTRLTVL.

This clone was picked up one time. The chain has TRBV7-6 and TRBJ1-3; a weak D match, TRBD1 (5 bases). The V gene lost 0 bases and the J gene lost 2 bases, with 8 bases spanning the gap. CDR3 length: 15 amino acids. The germline V gene has CDR1 SGHVS and CDR2 FNYEAQ. The CDR3 DNA reads as TGTGCCAGCAGCTTAGCCCCAGGGCCTGGAAACACCATATATTTT. Translating it yields CASSLAPGPGNTIYF.

The genes are TRBV18 and TRBJ2-7; D perhaps matches TRBD2 (7 bases). Trimming took 6 bases from V and 7 from J, leaving 19 bases between them. The CDR3 runs to 14 residues. From germline, CDR1 is KGHSH and CDR2 LQKENI. The CDR3 nucleotides read TGTGCCAGCTCCCAAGGGACACGGGGAGGGGAGCAGTACTTC. This codes for CASSQGTRGGEQYF.

As for this clone: The germline gene is not matched at one end of the junction; a read error may be the cause. The chain carries TRBV7-8 and TRBJ2-1; possibly TRBD1 for D (5 bases). The CDR3 runs 16 residues. The germline V gene has CDR1 SGHVS and CDR2 FQNEAQ. The CDR3 sequence is CATSVSGMGSYNEQFF. The CDR3 coding sequence is TGTGCCACCAGCGTTTCAGGGATGGGCTCCTACAATGAGCAGTTCTTC.

This chain connects TRBV27 to TRBJ2-1, with 10 bases fitting TRBD2. Germline V gives CDR1 MNHEY, CDR2 SMNVEV (reference sequence). V shed 8 bases and J 6 bases; nucleotides not matched to a gene: 7. CDR3 size: 14 residues. CDR3 protein: CASRHRTSGNEQFF. CDR3 in DNA: TGTGCCAGCCGCCACCGGACTAGCGGCAATGAGCAGTTCTTC.

This chain joins TRBV5-3 and TRBJ1-4; D is unresolved. TRBV5-3 is reported as an ORF; its role is uncertain. The CDR3 extends over 16 amino acids. Trimming left V 4 bases short and J 0 bases short, with 13 bases between. CDR3 coding DNA: TGTGCCAGAAGCCGAAGACGGGAGACAACTAATGAAAAACTGTTTTTT. Translated: CARSRRRETTNEKLFF.

The gene calls are TRBV5-1 and TRBJ2-7, with 9 bases that match TRBD1. Per the germline V gene, CDR1 is SGHRS and CDR2 is YFSETQ. Losses at the gene ends were 3 bases for V and 5 bases for J; bases not matched to a gene: 6. CDR3 size: 14 residues. The CDR3 here is CASSSDRGMDEQYF. CDR3 bases: TGCGCCAGCAGCTCGGACAGGGGTATGGACGAGCAGTACTTC.

To note about this clone: In the same sample, other DNA sequences code for this CDR3. The rearrangement joins TRBV27 to TRBJ1-2; TRBD1 is a possible D gene (5 bases). Germline lookup yields CDR1 MNHEY and CDR2 SMNVEV (reference sequence). The CDR3 extends over 13 amino acids. Trimming stripped 3 bases from V and 4 bases from J, with 9 bases between. CDR3 protein: CASSFRAGYGYTF. DNA for the CDR3: TGTGCCAGCAGTTTCAGGGCGGGCTATGGCTACACCTTC.

Points on this clone: In the same sample, other DNA sequences code for this CDR3. The V gene is TRBV28, the J gene TRBJ2-7, with D hard to call. The germline V gene encodes CDR1 MDHEN and CDR2 SYDVKM. V lost 3 bases, J lost 6 bases, and 9 bases lay in between. The CDR3 is 12 residues long. In nucleotides, the CDR3 is TGTGCCAGCAGTTTTTCGGGTAGCGAGCAGTACTTC. Protein: CASSFSGSEQYF.

V is TRBV5-1 and J is TRBJ2-1; D may be TRBD2 (5 bases). The V and J ends lost 4 bases and 8 bases respectively, with 16 bases between them. This CDR3 region has 14 residues. Germline V gene data show CDR1 as SGHRS and CDR2 as YFSETQ. The CDR3 region has the DNA TGCGCCAGCAGCCCCCGCAGCGGCGAGTATGAGCAGTTCTTC. Encoded protein: CASSPRSGEYEQFF.

The gene calls are TRBV5-1 and TRBJ1-5; D is uncertain. The V gene's germline CDR1 is SGHRS and CDR2 YFSETQ. The CDR3 loop spans 15 amino acids. V was pared by 1 base and J by 11 bases, with 19 bases between. The DNA for the CDR3 is TGCGCCAGCAGCTTGATCCCACCCCCCCCACCAGCCCAGCATTTT. This encodes CASSLIPPPPPAQHF.

V gene TRBV20-1 combines with J gene TRBJ2-1; D gene unclear. V was cut by 4 bases and J by 6 bases, with 7 bases left in between. CDR3 length: 11 residues. Germline-derived CDR1 and CDR2 are DFQATT and SNEGSKA (reference sequence). CDR3 in amino acids: CSAKWGNEQFF. The CDR3 DNA sequence: TGCAGTGCTAAGTGGGGCAATGAGCAGTTCTTC.

The rearrangement links TRBV6-1 to TRBJ1-1; D gene unclear. CDR3 length: 13 residues. The germline V gene encodes CDR1 MNHNS and CDR2 SASEGT. Trimming removed 4 bases from V and 4 bases from J, with 10 bases in between. The CDR3 is CASSGRRGTEAFF. In nucleotides, the CDR3 is TGTGCCAGCAGTGGGAGGCGGGGCACTGAAGCTTTCTTT.

The genes are TRBV28 and TRBJ1-5; D is unclear. V was shortened by 7 bases and J by 0 bases, with 13 bases between the two germline ends. CDR3 length: 15 amino acids. CDR1 is MDHEN, CDR2 SYDVKM, per germline. CDR3 region: CASTLGGGSNQPQHF. CDR3 DNA sequence: TGTGCCAGCACCCTGGGAGGTGGTAGCAATCAGCCCCAGCATTTT.

The V call is TRBV30, the J call TRBJ2-1, with D perhaps TRBD2 (6 bases). The CDR3 length is 14 residues. Germline V CDR1 and CDR2: GTSNPN, SVGIG (reference sequence). V was trimmed by 6 bases and J by 3 bases, leaving 15 bases between them. This chain's CDR3 is CACLWQGGYNEQFF. The CDR3 bases are TGTGCCTGTTTGTGGCAGGGAGGCTACAATGAGCAGTTCTTC.

The chain recombines TRBV11-2 with TRBJ2-5; D possibly matches TRBD1 or TRBD2 (5 bases each). CDR3 length: 14 residues. V lost 1 base and J lost 5, with 11 bases in between. CDR1 and CDR2 from the germline V gene are SGHAT and FQNNGV. CDR3 in DNA: TGTGCCAGCAGCTTAGTATTCTGGGGGGAGACCCAGTACTTC. The encoded protein is CASSLVFWGETQYF.

This chain connects TRBV27 to TRBJ2-3; tentative D call: TRBD2 (6 bases). Per the germline V gene, CDR1 is MNHEY and CDR2 is SMNVEV (reference sequence). The V gene lost 4 bases and the J gene lost 0 bases, with 20 bases spanning the gap. The CDR3 is made up of 18 amino acids. CDR3 DNA: TGTGCCAGCAGTTCCCGGGCCGCAACTAGCACGAGCACAGATACGCAGTATTTT. Its protein product is CASSSRAATSTSTDTQYF.